The 8 T cell receptor beta chains presented below share a single source sample, sequenced in a study of blood T cell repertoires in COVID-19. The method was immunoSEQ multiplex PCR; TCRdb's version includes in-frame clones alone and lacks a portion of them. The sample lists more than 400,000 clones, approximately 86% occurring once. Sequenced: PBMCs or T cells enriched from blood (not recorded which). These receptors all come from a young woman who had recovered from COVID-19.

The chain couples TRBV5-4 to TRBJ1-2, with TRBD1 matching 9 bases. The CDR3 length is 13 residues. V dropped 2 bases and J dropped 8; count of bases not matched to a gene: 4. The V gene's germline CDR1 is SGHNT and CDR2 YYREEE (reference sequence). CDR3 in DNA: TGTGCCAGCAGCTTAGGGACAGGGTACGGCTACACCTTC. Encoded protein: CASSLGTGYGYTF.

The chain is built from TRBV11-2 and TRBJ1-2, with TRBD1 matching 10 bases. The CDR3 is 15 amino acids. Germline trimming cut 5 bases from V and 14 bases from J; bases unmatched to any gene: 17. Germline CDR1 is SGHAT and CDR2 is FQNNGV. For the CDR3, the DNA is TGTGCCAGCAGCAATCTACGACAGGGGGCTAACTCGCTAACCTTC. Translated: CASSNLRQGANSLTF. Full variable domain (outside the CDR3, taken from reference TRBV11-2 and TRBJ1-2): EAGVAQSPRYKIIEKRQSVAFWCNPISGHATLYWYQQILGQGPKLLIQFQNNGVVDDSQLPKDRFSAERLKGVDSTLKIQPAKLEDSAVYLCASSNLRQGANSLTFGSGTRLTVV.

The J gene is TRBJ1-1, the V gene TRBV11-2; weak D call: TRBD1 (5 bases). V gave up 3 bases and J gave up 1 base, with 9 bases separating them. This CDR3 has 14 amino acids. CDR1 is SGHAT and CDR2 is FQNNGV in the germline V gene. CDR3 in DNA: TGTGCCAGCAGCTTGGACGGACAGAACACTGAAGCTTTCTTT. Amino acid sequence: CASSLDGQNTEAFF.

V usage is TRBV19 and J usage is TRBJ1-2, with TRBD1 as a possible D gene (5 bases). Germline CDR1 and CDR2: LNHDA and SQIVND (reference sequence). V was cut by 4 bases and J by 2 bases, with 17 bases left in between. The CDR3 is made up of 16 amino acids. DNA of the CDR3: TGTGCCAGTAGTACAGCCTTTGGGGGGTGGAACTATGGCTACACCTTC. Its translation: CASSTAFGGWNYGYTF.

The V and J genes are TRBV7-9 and TRBJ2-5; D is unresolved. Germline V gives CDR1 SEHNR, CDR2 FQNEAQ (reference sequence). The ends were cut back, 5 bases at V and 0 bases at J, with 19 bases in the middle. The CDR3 contains 17 residues. CDR3 sequence reads: CASSPTVEARYQETQYF. As DNA, the CDR3 is TGTGCCAGCAGCCCCACTGTCGAGGCGAGGTACCAAGAGACCCAGTACTTC.

V gene TRBV6-5 combines with J gene TRBJ1-4; D perhaps matches TRBD1 (5 bases). This CDR3 is built from 14 residues. V dropped 5 bases and J dropped 8 bases, with 15 bases sitting between them. The germline CDR1 and CDR2 sequences are MNHEY and SVGAGI. CDR3 amino acids: CASSKDTMEEKLFF. In DNA form, the CDR3 reads TGTGCCAGCAGTAAGGACACCATGGAGGAAAAACTGTTTTTT.

The chain employs TRBV15 and TRBJ1-2; possibly TRBD1 for D (5 bases). The CDR3 contains 15 residues. The germline CDR1 and CDR2 sequences are LNHNV and YYDKDF (reference sequence). Trimming took 0 bases from V and 2 from J, leaving 10 bases between them. The CDR3 sequence is CATSRDRGLNYGYTF. In DNA form, the CDR3 reads TGTGCCACCAGCAGAGATCGGGGGTTGAACTATGGCTACACCTTC.

On this clone: Relative to the germline gene, one junction end is altered; a read error may explain this. The chain carries TRBV5-1 and TRBJ2-1; 7 nucleotides agree with TRBD1. CDR1 is SGHRS, CDR2 YFSETQ, per germline. The length of the CDR3 is 14 residues. The DNA of the CDR3 is TGCGCCACCAGCAAGGCAGGGGGTGGGAATGAGCAGTTCTTC. It specifies CATSKAGGGNEQFF.